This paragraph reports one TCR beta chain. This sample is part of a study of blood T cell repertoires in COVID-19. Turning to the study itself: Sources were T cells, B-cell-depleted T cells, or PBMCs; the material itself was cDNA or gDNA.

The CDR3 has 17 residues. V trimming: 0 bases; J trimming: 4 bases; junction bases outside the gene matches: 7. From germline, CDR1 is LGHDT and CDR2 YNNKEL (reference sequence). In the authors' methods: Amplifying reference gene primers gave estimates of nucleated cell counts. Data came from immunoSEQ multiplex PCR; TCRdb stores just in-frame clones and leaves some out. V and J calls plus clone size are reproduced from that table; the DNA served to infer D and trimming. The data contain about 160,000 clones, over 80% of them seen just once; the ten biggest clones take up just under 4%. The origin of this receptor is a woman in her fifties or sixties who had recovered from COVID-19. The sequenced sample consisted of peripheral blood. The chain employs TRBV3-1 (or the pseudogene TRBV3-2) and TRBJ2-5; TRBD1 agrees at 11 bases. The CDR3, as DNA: TGTGCCAGCAGCCAAGATTGGACAGGGGGCTTTTTAGAGACCCAGTACTTC. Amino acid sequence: CASSQDWTGGFLETQYF.